The TCR beta chain under discussion was sequenced for a study of T cells in Graves' hyperthyroidism and ophthalmopathy. The CDR3 extends over 15 amino acids. The germline V and J ends were trimmed by 3 bases and 0 bases, with 9 bases remaining between them. CDR1 MGHRA and CDR2 YSYEKL come from the germline V gene. Researchers defined stable Graves' hyperthyroidism as no ophthalmopathy progression within 18 months. In its sample, this clonotype was seen a few times. From RNA transcripts, TCR beta CDR3 regions were amplified. RT-PCR in the first round (using the HTBI primer set) targeted the TCR CDR3. MiXCR, run by TCRdb on the multiplex PCR reads, gives a single entry per CDR3 protein. This sample has more than 450,000 distinct CDR3 sequences, with 11% to 15% found just once.

The gene calls are TRBV4-1 and TRBJ2-1; D call uncertain. The sequencing sample was made of blood. The TCR originated in a woman between 40 and 50 years old with Graves' hyperthyroidism. The CDR3 region is CASSQQSSSYNEQFF. The CDR3 DNA sequence: TGCGCCAGCAGCCAGCAGAGTAGCTCCTACAATGAGCAGTTCTTC.